Below, one T cell receptor beta chain is given with its context. TCR beta sequencing covered blood CD8+ and CD4+ T cells. Both CD4+ and CD8+ T cells were negatively isolated, and TEMRA cells underwent FACS enrichment. RNA amounts of roughly 0.45 to 1 ug underwent reverse transcription with random hexamers. Across 54 Vbeta and 13 Jbeta, immunoSEQ multiplex PCR amplified TCR beta CDR3. A single record per CDR3 protein comes from TCRdb applying MiXCR to the immunoSEQ multiplex PCR reads. Of roughly 300,000 distinct CDR3 sequences listed, 80% to 90% are singletons. This sample was included in a study of CD8 T cells in Susac syndrome. The sample consisted of CD8+ T cells from PBMCs. The clonotype comes from a human donor with multiple sclerosis.

The CDR3 DNA sequence: TGTGCCAGCAGCCCGGTGGGCCCTAACTACAATGAGCAGTTCTTC. Translation gives CASSPVGPNYNEQFF. This rearrangement joins TRBV7-9 to TRBJ2-1; D is unclear. CDR1 is SEHNR and CDR2 is FQNEAQ in the germline V gene (reference sequence). Trimming removed 5 bases from V and 3 bases from J, with 14 bases in between. There are 15 residues in the CDR3.